These T cell receptor beta chains were read from a single sample in a study of blood T cell repertoires in COVID-19. TCRdb's copy holds only in-frame clones and misses some; the assay was immunoSEQ multiplex PCR. The sample lists more than 200,000 clones, 75% to 90% occurring once. Sequenced: PBMCs or T cells enriched from blood (not recorded which). Receptor source: a woman aged 30 to 39 who had recovered from COVID-19. Both conserved end residues are part of each CDR3. The D gene is left open where the match is weak. Rows give clone size only sometimes, using once, few, many, or a class for an expanded clone.

D: TRBD2; V: TRBV6-5; J: TRBJ2-7; size: .; DNA: TGTGCCAGCAATCCTGGACTAGCGGGAGGGAGTGAGCAGTACTTC; CDR3: CASNPGLAGGSEQYF
D: TRBD1; V: TRBV30; J: TRBJ2-5; size: .; DNA: TGTGCCTGGGGTGTTGAGGGGGCCGCCCAGTACTTC; CDR3: CAWGVEGAAQYF
D: TRBD2; V: TRBV4-2; J: TRBJ2-1; size: .; DNA: TGTGCCAGCAGCCAGGAATTAGCGGGCCTAACGAACAATGAGCAGTTCTTC; CDR3: CASSQELAGLTNNEQFF
D: TRBD1; V: TRBV6-5; J: TRBJ2-2; size: .; DNA: TGTGCCAGCAGGACCTACAGGGGTCGGACCGGGGAGCTGTTTTTT; CDR3: CASRTYRGRTGELFF
D: .; V: TRBV7-9; J: TRBJ1-1; size: .; DNA: TGTGCCAGCAGCGAGACAGCAGAAGCTTTCTTT; CDR3: CASSETAEAFF
D: TRBD2; V: TRBV28; J: TRBJ2-1; size: .; DNA: TGTGCCAGCAGTCCCCGGATACCGGGAGGGCCCAATGAGCAGTTCTTC; CDR3: CASSPRIPGGPNEQFF
D: TRBD1; V: TRBV7-9; J: TRBJ2-5; size: .; DNA: TGTGCCAGCAGCTCGACAGGGGCTCAAGAGACCCAGTACTTC; CDR3: CASSSTGAQETQYF
D: .; V: TRBV7-6; J: TRBJ1-5; size: .; DNA: TGTGCCAGCAGCTTGGACGAGGGCAGTCAGCCCCAGCATTTT; CDR3: CASSLDEGSQPQHF
D: .; V: TRBV10-3; J: TRBJ1-5; size: .; DNA: TGTGCCATCAGTGGCTCACAGGAAAATCAGCCCCAGCATTTT; CDR3: CAISGSQENQPQHF
D: .; V: TRBV6-5; J: TRBJ1-5; size: .; DNA: TGTGCCAGCCAAATGGGGGGGGCTCAACAGCCCCAGCATTTT; CDR3: CASQMGGAQQPQHF
D: .; V: TRBV4-3; J: TRBJ2-1; size: .; DNA: TGCGCCAGCAGCCAGACCGTTAGCGGATTGGGGTTACAGGAGCAGTTCTTC; CDR3: CASSQTVSGLGLQEQFF
D: .; V: TRBV3-1/TRBV3-2; J: TRBJ2-1; size: .; DNA: TGTGCCAGCCCACAGGGTACCAATGAGCAGTTCTTC; CDR3: CASPQGTNEQFF
D: TRBD2; V: TRBV28; J: TRBJ2-2; size: once; DNA: TGTGCCAGCAGTTCCAGGTCGACTAGCGGGAGTACGTTGAGCACCGGGGAGCTGTTTTTT; CDR3: CASSSRSTSGSTLSTGELFF
D: TRBD1; V: TRBV28; J: TRBJ2-2; size: .; DNA: TGTGCCAGCAGTCCGGGGGACAGGGGGGGAGCCGGGGAGCTGTTTTTT; CDR3: CASSPGDRGGAGELFF
D: .; V: TRBV28; J: TRBJ1-6; size: once; DNA: TGTGCCAGCAGGCCCAGGAATTATTCACCCCTCCACTTT; CDR3: CASRPRNYSPLHF
D: TRBD2; V: TRBV11-3; J: TRBJ2-1; size: .; DNA: TGTGCCAGCAGCTCCCACCAACTAGCGGGACCGAGATCTGAGCAGTTCTTC; CDR3: CASSSHQLAGPRSEQFF
D: TRBD1; V: TRBV2; J: TRBJ1-2; size: .; DNA: TGTGCCAGCCACCAGGACAGGGTCTATGGCTACACCTTC; CDR3: CASHQDRVYGYTF
D: .; V: TRBV7-9; J: TRBJ1-5; size: .; DNA: TGTGCCAGCAGCTTGACATCGAATGGCAATCAGCCCCAGCATTTT; CDR3: CASSLTSNGNQPQHF
D: .; V: TRBV19; J: TRBJ1-5; size: few; DNA: TGTGCCAGTAGCGCCCGGGACAAACTCAATCAGCCCCAGCATTTT; CDR3: CASSARDKLNQPQHF
D: .; V: TRBV20-1; J: TRBJ1-2; size: .; DNA: TGCAGTGCTACCACCGGGAGCTACACCTTC; CDR3: CSATTGSYTF
D: .; V: TRBV30; J: TRBJ1-5; size: .; DNA: TGTGCCTGGACCCCTACTTTATTGAGAGGCCTCAATCAGCCCCAGCATTTT; CDR3: CAWTPTLLRGLNQPQHF
D: TRBD1; V: TRBV25-1; J: TRBJ1-2; size: .; DNA: TGTGCCAGCAGTGGGAGAGGGACAGATGGCTACACCTTC; CDR3: CASSGRGTDGYTF
D: TRBD1; V: TRBV5-6; J: TRBJ2-1; size: .; DNA: TGTGCCAGCAGCTTCCAGGGGGCCTACAATGAGCAGTTCTTC; CDR3: CASSFQGAYNEQFF
D: .; V: TRBV30; J: TRBJ1-1; size: once; DNA: TGTGCCTGGTCGGGACACCTGAACACTGAAGCTTTCTTT; CDR3: CAWSGHLNTEAFF
D: .; V: TRBV7-9; J: TRBJ2-1; size: .; DNA: TGTGCCAGCAGCTCCCATAGGGGCAATGAGCAGTTCTTC; CDR3: CASSSHRGNEQFF
D: TRBD2; V: TRBV11-2; J: TRBJ2-7; size: .; DNA: TGTGCCAGCAGCTTAAATTTGGCGGGAGGGACCTACGAGCAGTACTTC; CDR3: CASSLNLAGGTYEQYF
D: TRBD1; V: TRBV7-9; J: TRBJ1-5; size: .; DNA: TGTGCCAGCAGCTTTAGACAGGGGAATCAGCCCCAGCATTTT; CDR3: CASSFRQGNQPQHF
D: TRBD2; V: TRBV7-2; J: TRBJ2-2; size: .; DNA: TGTGCCAGCAGCCCACAGGGACTAGCGCCCACGTACACCGGGGAGCTGTTTTTT; CDR3: CASSPQGLAPTYTGELFF
D: .; V: TRBV3-1/TRBV3-2; J: TRBJ1-6; size: .; DNA: TGTGCCAGCAGCCAAGATAGTGGGAGAAATTCACCCCTCCACTTT; CDR3: CASSQDSGRNSPLHF
D: .; V: TRBV5-5; J: TRBJ1-1; size: .; DNA: TGTGCCAGCAGCCCCTGGCAAACAGGTTGGAACACTGAAGCTTTCTTT; CDR3: CASSPWQTGWNTEAFF
D: TRBD1; V: TRBV27; J: TRBJ1-2; size: .; DNA: TGTGCCAGCAGTAGACAGGGAATTCTTTCTAACTATGGCTACACCTTC; CDR3: CASSRQGILSNYGYTF
D: .; V: TRBV5-4; J: TRBJ1-2; size: few; DNA: TGTGCCAGCAGCCCGACAGTCCCGCTCAACTATGGCTACACCTTC; CDR3: CASSPTVPLNYGYTF
D: .; V: TRBV20-1; J: TRBJ1-1; size: .; DNA: TGCAGTGCTCGGGGGAACACTGAAGCTTTCTTT; CDR3: CSARGNTEAFF
D: TRBD1; V: TRBV11-3; J: TRBJ2-1; size: .; DNA: TGTGCCAGCAGCTTAGGGGACAGGTATGAGCAGTTCTTC; CDR3: CASSLGDRYEQFF
D: .; V: TRBV6-5; J: TRBJ1-4; size: .; DNA: TGTGCCAGCAGTTACTCGACTGGCGAAAAACTGTTTTTT; CDR3: CASSYSTGEKLFF
D: TRBD1; V: TRBV13; J: TRBJ2-7; size: few; DNA: TGTGCCAGCAGCTTAACAAAGGGGGCTCGGAACGAGCAGTACTTC; CDR3: CASSLTKGARNEQYF
D: .; V: TRBV6-2/TRBV6-3; J: TRBJ1-4; size: .; DNA: TGTGCCAGCAGTTATGAGGGCCCTTGGGGGCGCGGTGAAAAACTGTTTTTT; CDR3: CASSYEGPWGRGEKLFF